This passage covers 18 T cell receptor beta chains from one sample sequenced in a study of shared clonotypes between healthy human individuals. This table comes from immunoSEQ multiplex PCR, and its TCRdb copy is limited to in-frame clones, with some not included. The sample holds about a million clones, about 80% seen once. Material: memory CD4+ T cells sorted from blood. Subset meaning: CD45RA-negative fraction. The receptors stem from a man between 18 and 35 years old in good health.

The CDR3 region has the DNA TGTGCCAGCAGCGGCCGCAATCCAGATACGCAGTATTTT. Protein product: CASSGRNPDTQYF. The J gene is TRBJ2-3, the V gene TRBV7-2; D is unclear. The CDR3 spans 13 residues. The ends were cut back, 5 bases at V and 4 bases at J, with 10 bases in the middle. Germline CDR1 SGHTA, CDR2 FQGNSA.

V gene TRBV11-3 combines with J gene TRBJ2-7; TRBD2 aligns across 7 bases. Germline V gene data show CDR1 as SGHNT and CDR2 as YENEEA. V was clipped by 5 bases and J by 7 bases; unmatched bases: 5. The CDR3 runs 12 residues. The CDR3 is CASSRQGGEQYF. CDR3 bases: TGTGCCAGCAGCAGGCAGGGAGGGGAGCAGTACTTC.

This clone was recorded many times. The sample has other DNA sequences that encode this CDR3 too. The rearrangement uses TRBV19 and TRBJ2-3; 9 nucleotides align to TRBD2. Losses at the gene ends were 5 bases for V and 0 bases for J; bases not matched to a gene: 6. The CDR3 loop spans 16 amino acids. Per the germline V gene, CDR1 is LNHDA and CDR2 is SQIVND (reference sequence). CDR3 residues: CASSLRLADSTDTQYF. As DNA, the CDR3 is TGTGCCAGTAGTCTCCGACTAGCGGATAGCACAGATACGCAGTATTTT.

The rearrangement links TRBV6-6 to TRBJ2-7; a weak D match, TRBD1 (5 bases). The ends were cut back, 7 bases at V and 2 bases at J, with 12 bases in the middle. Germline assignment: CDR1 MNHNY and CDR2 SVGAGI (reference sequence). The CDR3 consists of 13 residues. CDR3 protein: CASTPQGTYEQYF. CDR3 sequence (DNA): TGTGCCAGCACCCCCCAGGGAACCTACGAGCAGTACTTC.

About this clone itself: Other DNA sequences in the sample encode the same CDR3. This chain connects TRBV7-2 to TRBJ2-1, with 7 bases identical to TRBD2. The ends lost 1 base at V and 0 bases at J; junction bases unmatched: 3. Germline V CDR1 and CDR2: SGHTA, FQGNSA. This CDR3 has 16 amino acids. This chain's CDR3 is CASSLDGGSSYNEQFF. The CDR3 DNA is TGTGCCAGCAGCTTAGACGGGGGGAGCTCCTACAATGAGCAGTTCTTC.

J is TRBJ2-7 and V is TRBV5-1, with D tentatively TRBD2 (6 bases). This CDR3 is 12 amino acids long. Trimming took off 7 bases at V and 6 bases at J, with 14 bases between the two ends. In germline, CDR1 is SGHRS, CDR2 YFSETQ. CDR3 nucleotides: TGCGCCAGCTCTCGGGTGGGGGGCGAGCAGTACTTC. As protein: CASSRVGGEQYF.

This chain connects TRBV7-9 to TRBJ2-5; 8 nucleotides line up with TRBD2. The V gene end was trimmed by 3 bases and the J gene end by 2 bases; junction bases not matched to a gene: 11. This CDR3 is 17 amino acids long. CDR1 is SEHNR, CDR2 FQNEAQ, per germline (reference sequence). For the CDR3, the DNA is TGTGCCAGCAGCTTCCCCCCCAAATTAGCGGGACAAGAGACCCAGTACTTC. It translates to CASSFPPKLAGQETQYF. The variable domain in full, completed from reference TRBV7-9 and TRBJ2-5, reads DTGVSQNPRHKITKRGQNVTFRCDPISEHNRLYWYRQTLGQGPEFLTYFQNEAQLEKSRLLSDRFSAERPKGSFSTLEIQRTEQGDSAMYLCASSFPPKLAGQETQYFGPGTRLLVL.

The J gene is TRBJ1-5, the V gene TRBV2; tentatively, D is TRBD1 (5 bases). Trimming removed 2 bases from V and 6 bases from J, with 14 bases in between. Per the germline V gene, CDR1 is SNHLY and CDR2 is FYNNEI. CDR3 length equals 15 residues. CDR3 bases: TGTGCCAGCAGTGAACAGGGTACGGTCGCTCAGCCCCAGCATTTT. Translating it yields CASSEQGTVAQPQHF.

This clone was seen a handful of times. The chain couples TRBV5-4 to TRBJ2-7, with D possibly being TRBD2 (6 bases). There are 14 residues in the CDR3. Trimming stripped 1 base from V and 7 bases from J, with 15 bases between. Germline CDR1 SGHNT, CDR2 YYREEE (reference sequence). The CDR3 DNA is TGTGCCAGCAGCTTGACGGGGACTTCTCGGGAGCAGTACTTC. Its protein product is CASSLTGTSREQYF. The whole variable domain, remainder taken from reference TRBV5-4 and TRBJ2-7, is ETGVTQSPTHLIKTRGQQVTLRCSSQSGHNTVSWYQQALGQGPQFIFQYYREEENGRGNFPPRFSGLQFPNYSSELNVNALELDDSALYLCASSLTGTSREQYFGPGTRLTVT.

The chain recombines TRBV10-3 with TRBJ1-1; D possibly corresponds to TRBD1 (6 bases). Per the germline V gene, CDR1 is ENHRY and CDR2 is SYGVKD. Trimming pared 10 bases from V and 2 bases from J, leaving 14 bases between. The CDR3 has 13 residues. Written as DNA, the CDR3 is TGTGCCACGGCGGACAGACCTAACACTGAAGCTTTCTTT. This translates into CATADRPNTEAFF.

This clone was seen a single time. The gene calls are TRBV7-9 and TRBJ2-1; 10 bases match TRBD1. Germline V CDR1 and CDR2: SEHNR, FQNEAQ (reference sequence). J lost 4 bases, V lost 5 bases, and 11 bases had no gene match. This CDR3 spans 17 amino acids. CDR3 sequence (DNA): TGTGCCAGCAGCCCTCAACCGGGACAGGGGAGTTACAATGAGCAGTTCTTC. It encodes CASSPQPGQGSYNEQFF.

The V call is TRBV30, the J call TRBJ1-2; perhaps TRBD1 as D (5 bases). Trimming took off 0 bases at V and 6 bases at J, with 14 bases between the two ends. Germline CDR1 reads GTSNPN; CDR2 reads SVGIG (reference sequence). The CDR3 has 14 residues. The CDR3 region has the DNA TGTGCCTGGAGTGTAACCAGGGCTGGCAATGGCTACACCTTC. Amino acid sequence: CAWSVTRAGNGYTF. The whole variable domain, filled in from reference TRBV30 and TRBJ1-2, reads SQTIHQWPATLVQPVGSPLSLECTVEGTSNPNLYWYRQAAGRGLQLLFYSVGIGQISSEVPQNLSASRPQDRQFILSSKKLLLSDSGFYLCAWSVTRAGNGYTFGSGTRLTVV.

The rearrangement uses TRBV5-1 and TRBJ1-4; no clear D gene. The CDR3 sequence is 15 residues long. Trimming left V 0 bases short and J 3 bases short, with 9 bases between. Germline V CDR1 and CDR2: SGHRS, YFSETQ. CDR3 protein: CASSLEGSSNEKLFF. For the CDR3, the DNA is TGCGCCAGCAGCTTGGAGGGCAGCTCTAATGAAAAACTGTTTTTT.

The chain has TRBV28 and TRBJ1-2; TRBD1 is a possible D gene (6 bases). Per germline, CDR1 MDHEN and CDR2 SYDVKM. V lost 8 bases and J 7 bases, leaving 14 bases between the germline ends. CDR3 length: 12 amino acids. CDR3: CASQTGSGGYTF. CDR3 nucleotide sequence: TGTGCCAGCCAAACAGGGTCGGGTGGCTACACCTTC.

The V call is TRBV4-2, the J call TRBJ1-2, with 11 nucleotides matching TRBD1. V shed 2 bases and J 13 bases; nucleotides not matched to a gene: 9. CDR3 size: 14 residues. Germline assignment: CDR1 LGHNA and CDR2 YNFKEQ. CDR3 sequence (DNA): TGTGCCAGCAGCCAACCGGGACAGGGGGATTCGGGCACCTTC. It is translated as CASSQPGQGDSGTF.

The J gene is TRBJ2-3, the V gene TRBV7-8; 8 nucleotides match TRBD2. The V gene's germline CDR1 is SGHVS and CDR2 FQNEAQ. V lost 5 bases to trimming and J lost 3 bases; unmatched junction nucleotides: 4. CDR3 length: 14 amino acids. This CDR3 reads CASSPRGGTDTQYF. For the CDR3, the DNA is TGTGCCAGCAGCCCACGGGGGGGTACAGATACGCAGTATTTT. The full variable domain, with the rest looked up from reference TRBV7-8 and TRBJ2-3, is GAGVSQSPRYKVAKRGQDVALRCDPISGHVSLFWYQQALGQGPEFLTYFQNEAQLDKSGLPSDRFFAERPEGSVSTLKIQRTQQEDSAVYLCASSPRGGTDTQYFGPGTRLTVL.

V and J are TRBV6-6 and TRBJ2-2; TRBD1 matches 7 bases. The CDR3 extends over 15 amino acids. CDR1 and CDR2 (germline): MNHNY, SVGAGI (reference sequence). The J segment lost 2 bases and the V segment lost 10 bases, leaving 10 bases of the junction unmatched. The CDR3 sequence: CATIRGTINTGELFF. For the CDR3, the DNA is TGTGCCACCATCAGGGGGACCATCAACACCGGGGAGCTGTTTTTT.

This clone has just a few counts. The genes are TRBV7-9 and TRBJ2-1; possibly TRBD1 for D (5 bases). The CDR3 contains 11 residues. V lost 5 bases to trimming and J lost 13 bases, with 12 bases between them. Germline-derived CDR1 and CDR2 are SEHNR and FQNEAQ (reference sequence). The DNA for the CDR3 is TGTGCCAGCAGCACAGGAAGTTTCCAGTTCTTC. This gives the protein CASSTGSFQFF.